Detailed here is one T cell receptor beta chain. This entry is derived from a study of shared T cell receptors in the human thymus. TCRdb's copy holds only in-frame clones and misses some; the assay was immunoSEQ multiplex PCR. The table shows approximately 760,000 clones, with roughly 85% occurring only once. The data also belong to a second study, concerning human thymus T cells.

The sequence was obtained from a girl in the first two years of life with a congenital heart defect. Sequenced input: thymocytes.

CDR3 sequence reads: CASSSGTGGGSNTEAFF. The CDR3 nucleotides are TGTGCCAGCAGCTCGGGGACAGGGGGCGGGTCGAACACTGAAGCTTTCTTT. The chain joins TRBV5-6 to TRBJ1-1; 12 bases are a match to TRBD1. The CDR3 is 17 amino acids. The germline CDR1 and CDR2 sequences are SGHDT and YYEEEE. Germline trimming cut 3 bases from V and 1 base from J; bases unmatched to any gene: 7.